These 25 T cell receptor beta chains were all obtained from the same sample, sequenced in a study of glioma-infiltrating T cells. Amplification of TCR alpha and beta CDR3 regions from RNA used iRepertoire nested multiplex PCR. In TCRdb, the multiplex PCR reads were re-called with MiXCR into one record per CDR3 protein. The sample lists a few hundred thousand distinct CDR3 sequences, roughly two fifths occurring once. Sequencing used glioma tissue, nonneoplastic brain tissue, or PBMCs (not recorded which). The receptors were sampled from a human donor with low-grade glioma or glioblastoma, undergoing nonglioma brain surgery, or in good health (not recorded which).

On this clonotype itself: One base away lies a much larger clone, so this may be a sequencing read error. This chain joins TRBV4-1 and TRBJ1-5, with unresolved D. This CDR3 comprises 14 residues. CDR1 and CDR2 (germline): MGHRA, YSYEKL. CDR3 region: CASSQDRSNHPQHF. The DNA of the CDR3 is TGCGCCAGCAGCCAAGACAGGAGCAATCACCCCCAGCATTTT.

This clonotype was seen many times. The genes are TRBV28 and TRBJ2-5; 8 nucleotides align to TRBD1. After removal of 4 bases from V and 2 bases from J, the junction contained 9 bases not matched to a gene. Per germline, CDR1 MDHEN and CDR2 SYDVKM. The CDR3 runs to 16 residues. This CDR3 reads CASSSNRDRFQETQYF. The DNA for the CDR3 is TGTGCCAGCAGTTCAAACCGGGACAGGTTTCAAGAGACCCAGTACTTC. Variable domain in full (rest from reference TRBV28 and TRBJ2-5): DVKVTQSSRYLVKRTGEKVFLECVQDMDHENMFWYRQDPGLGLRLIYFSYDVKMKEKGDIPEGYSVSREKKERFSLILESASTNQTSMYLCASSSNRDRFQETQYFGPGTRLLVL.

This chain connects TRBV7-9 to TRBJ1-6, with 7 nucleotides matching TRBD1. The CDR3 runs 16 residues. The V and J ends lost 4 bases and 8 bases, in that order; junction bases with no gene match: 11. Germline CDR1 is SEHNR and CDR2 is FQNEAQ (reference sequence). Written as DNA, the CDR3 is TGTGCCAGCAGCTCCCCACAGGGGAATGCTGATTCACCCCTCCACTTT. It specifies CASSSPQGNADSPLHF.

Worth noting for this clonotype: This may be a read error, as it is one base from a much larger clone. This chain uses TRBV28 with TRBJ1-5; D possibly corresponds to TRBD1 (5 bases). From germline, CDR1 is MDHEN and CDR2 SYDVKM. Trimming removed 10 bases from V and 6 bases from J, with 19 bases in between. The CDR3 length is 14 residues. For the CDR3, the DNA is TGTGCCATCACCTCGTCGGGGGGAACTCAGCCCCAGCATTTT. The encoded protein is CAITSSGGTQPQHF.

The CDR3 region has the DNA TGCAGTGCTGTAGGGGGGGAGAGCTCCTACGAGCAGTACTTC. Translating gives CSAVGGESSYEQYF. The chain joins TRBV20-1 to TRBJ2-7; weak D call: TRBD2 (7 bases). The CDR3 length is 14 residues. V was cut by 5 bases and J by 0 bases, with 14 bases left in between. Germline-derived CDR1 and CDR2 are DFQATT and SNEGSKA (reference sequence).

CDR3 DNA sequence: TGCAGTGCTACGGGTCGTACGCGGCAAGAGACCCAGTACTTC. Translating gives CSATGRTRQETQYF. This chain uses TRBV20-1 with TRBJ2-5; D is unclear. V was cut by 4 bases and J by 2 bases, with 14 bases left in between. The CDR3 is made up of 14 amino acids. Germline V gives CDR1 DFQATT, CDR2 SNEGSKA (reference sequence).

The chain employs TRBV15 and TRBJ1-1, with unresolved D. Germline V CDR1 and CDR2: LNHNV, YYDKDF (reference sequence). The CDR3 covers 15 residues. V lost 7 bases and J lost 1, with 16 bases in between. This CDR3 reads CATTPPRESNTEAFF. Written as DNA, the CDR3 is TGTGCCACCACCCCTCCCCGGGAGTCGAACACTGAAGCTTTCTTT.

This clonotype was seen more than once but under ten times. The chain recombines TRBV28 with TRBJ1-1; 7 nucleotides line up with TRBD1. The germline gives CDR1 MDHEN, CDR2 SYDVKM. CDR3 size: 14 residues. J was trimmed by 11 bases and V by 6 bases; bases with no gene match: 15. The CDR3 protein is CASRPGGPALGAFF. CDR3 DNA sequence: TGTGCCAGCAGGCCAGGGGGACCAGCACTTGGGGCTTTCTTT.

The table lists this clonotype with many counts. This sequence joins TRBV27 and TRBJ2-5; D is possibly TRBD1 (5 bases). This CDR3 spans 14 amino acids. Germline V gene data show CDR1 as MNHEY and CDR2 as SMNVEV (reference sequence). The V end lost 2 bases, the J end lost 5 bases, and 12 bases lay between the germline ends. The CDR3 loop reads CASSLLRAGETQYF. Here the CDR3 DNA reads TGTGCCAGCAGTTTACTCAGGGCCGGTGAGACCCAGTACTTC.

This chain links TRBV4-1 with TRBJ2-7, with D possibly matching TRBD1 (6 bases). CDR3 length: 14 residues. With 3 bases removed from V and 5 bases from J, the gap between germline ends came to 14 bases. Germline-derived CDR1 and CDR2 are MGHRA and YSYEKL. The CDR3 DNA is TGCGCCAGCAGCCATCGCCAGGGGACCCACGAGCAGTACTTC. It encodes CASSHRQGTHEQYF.

CDR3 sequence (DNA): TGTGCCAGCATCCTGTCGGACAGGTCCTACAATGAGCAGTTCTTC. Translation: CASILSDRSYNEQFF. The chain has TRBV7-2 and TRBJ2-1; 7 nucleotides match TRBD1. The CDR3 contains 15 residues. Per the germline V gene, CDR1 is SGHTA and CDR2 is FQGNSA. V lost 7 bases and J lost 1; bases outside the gene matches: 7.

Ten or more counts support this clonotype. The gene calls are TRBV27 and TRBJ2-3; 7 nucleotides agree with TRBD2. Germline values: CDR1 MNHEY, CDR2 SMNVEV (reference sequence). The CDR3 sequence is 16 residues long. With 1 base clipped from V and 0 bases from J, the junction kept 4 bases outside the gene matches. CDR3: CASSLWGGSSTDTQYF. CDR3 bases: TGTGCCAGCAGTTTATGGGGCGGGAGTAGCACAGATACGCAGTATTTT.

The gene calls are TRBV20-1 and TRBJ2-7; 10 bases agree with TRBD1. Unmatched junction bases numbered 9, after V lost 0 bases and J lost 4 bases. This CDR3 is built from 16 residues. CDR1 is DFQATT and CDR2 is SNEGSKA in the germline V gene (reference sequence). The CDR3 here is CSARDYGTGDSYEQYF. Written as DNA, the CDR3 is TGCAGTGCTAGAGATTACGGGACAGGGGATTCTTACGAGCAGTACTTC.

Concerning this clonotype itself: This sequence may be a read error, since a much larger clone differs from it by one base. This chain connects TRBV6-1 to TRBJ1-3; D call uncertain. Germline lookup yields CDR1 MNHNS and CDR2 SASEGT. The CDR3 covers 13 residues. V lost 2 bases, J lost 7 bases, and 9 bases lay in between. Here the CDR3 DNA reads TGTGCCAGCAGTGAACGACATCGGAACACCATATATTTT. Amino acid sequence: CASSERHRNTIYF.

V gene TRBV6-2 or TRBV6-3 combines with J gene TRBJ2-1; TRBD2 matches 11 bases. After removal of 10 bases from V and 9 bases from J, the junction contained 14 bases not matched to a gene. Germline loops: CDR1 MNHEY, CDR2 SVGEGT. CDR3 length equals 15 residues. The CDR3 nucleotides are TGTGCCATCAGCTTAGCGGGAGGGGATGAGGCTGAGCAGTTCTTC. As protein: CAISLAGGDEAEQFF.

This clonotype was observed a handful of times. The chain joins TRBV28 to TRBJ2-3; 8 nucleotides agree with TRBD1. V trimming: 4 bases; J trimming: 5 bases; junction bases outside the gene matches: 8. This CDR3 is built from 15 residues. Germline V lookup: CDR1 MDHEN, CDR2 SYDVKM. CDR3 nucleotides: TGTGCCAGCAGTTCGACAGGGGCGGTTGGAGATACGCAGTATTTT. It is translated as CASSSTGAVGDTQYF.

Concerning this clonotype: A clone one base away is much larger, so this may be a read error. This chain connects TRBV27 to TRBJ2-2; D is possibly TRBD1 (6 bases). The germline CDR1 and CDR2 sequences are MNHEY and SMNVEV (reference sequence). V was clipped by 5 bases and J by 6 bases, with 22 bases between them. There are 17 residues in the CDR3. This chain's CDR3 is CASSRPRRGVGSGELFF. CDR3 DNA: TGTGCCAGCAGTAGACCCCGCAGGGGCGTAGGATCCGGGGAGCTGTTTTTT.

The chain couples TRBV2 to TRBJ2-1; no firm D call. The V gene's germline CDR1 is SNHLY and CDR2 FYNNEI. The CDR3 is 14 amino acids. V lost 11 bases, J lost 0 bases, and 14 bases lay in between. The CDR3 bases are TGTGCCGGCCAATCTTCGAGCTCCTACAATGAGCAGTTCTTC. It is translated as CAGQSSSSYNEQFF. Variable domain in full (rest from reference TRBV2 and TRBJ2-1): EPEVTQTPSHQVTQMGQEVILRCVPISNHLYFYWYRQILGQKVEFLVSFYNNEISEKSEIFDDQFSVERPDGSNFTLKIRSTKLEDSAMYFCAGQSSSSYNEQFFGPGTRLTVL.

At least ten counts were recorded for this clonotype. CDR3 region: CASSLAVNTEAFF. The CDR3 bases are TGTGCCAGCAGCTTGGCTGTTAACACTGAAGCTTTCTTT. V and J are TRBV5-4 and TRBJ1-1; no reliable D call. CDR3 size: 13 residues. Germline V lookup: CDR1 SGHNT, CDR2 YYREEE (reference sequence). V lost 0 bases to trimming and J lost 2 bases, with 5 bases between them.

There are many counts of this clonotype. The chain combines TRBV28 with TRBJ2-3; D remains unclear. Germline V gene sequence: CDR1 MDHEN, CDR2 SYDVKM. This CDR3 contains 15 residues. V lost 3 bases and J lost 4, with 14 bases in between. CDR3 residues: CASSLGPRFADTQYF. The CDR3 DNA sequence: TGTGCCAGCAGTTTGGGCCCGCGTTTCGCAGATACGCAGTATTTT.

CDR3 in DNA: TGTGCCAGCAGCTTGGTTAGACAGGGAAGTGGAAGGACTAAAGCTTTCTTT. Translated, it gives CASSLVRQGSGRTKAFF. The chain joins TRBV28 to TRBJ1-1, with 7 bases lining up with TRBD1. Germline CDR1 and CDR2: MDHEN and SYDVKM. Unmatched junction bases numbered 22, after V lost 6 bases and J lost 9 bases. The CDR3 totals 17 residues.

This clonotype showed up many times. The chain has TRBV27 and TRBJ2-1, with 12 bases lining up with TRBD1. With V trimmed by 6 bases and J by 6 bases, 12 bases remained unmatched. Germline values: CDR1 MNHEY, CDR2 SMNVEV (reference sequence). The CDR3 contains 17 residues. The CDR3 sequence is CASSERTGQGAFNEQFF. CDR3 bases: TGTGCCAGCAGCGAACGAACGGGACAGGGGGCATTCAATGAGCAGTTCTTC.

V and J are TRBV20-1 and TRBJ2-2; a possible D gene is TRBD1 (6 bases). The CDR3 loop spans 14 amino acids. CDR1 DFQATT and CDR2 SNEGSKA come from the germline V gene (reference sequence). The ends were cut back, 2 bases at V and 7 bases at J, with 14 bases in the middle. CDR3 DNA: TGCAGTGCTAGACGATGCCGACAGGTCGGGGAGCTGTTTTTT. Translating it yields CSARRCRQVGELFF.

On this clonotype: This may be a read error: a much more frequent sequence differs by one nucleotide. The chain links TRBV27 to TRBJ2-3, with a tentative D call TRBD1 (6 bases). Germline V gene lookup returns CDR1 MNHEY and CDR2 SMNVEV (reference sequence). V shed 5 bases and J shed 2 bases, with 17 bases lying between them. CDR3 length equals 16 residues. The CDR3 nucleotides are TGTGCCAGCAGTCCGTTAGGGGGAACGGTCACAGATACGCAGTATTTT. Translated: CASSPLGGTVTDTQYF.

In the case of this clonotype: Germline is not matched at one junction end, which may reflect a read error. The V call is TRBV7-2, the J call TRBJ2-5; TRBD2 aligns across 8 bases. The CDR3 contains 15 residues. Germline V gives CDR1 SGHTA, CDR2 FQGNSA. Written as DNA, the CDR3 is TGTGCCAGCAGCTTTCAAGCGGGAGAGGGAGAGACCCGGTACTTC. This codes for CASSFQAGEGETRYF.